This entry lists 19 T cell receptor beta chains sequenced from one sample in a study of blood T cell repertoires in COVID-19. TCRdb's table, derived via immunoSEQ multiplex PCR, lists solely in-frame clones and lacks some. The sample holds 140,000 or so clones, around 91% seen once. Sequenced material: peripheral blood. All receptors derive from a woman aged 55-70 years with active COVID-19.

The rearrangement joins TRBV19 to TRBJ1-2; D might be TRBD1 (6 bases). Trimming stripped 2 bases from V and 8 bases from J, with 12 bases between. Germline V CDR1 and CDR2: LNHDA, SQIVND (reference sequence). The CDR3 spans 13 residues. The CDR3 reads CASSIQGPTGYTF. Here the CDR3 DNA reads TGTGCCAGTAGTATACAGGGGCCTACCGGCTACACCTTC.

The chain employs TRBV28 and TRBJ1-1, with 7 bases that match TRBD1. The V gene end was trimmed by 3 bases and the J gene end by 2 bases; junction bases not matched to a gene: 9. The CDR3 runs to 16 residues. The V gene's germline CDR1 is MDHEN and CDR2 SYDVKM. For the CDR3, the DNA is TGTGCCAGCAGTTTGGACCGGGACAGAGCAAACACTGAAGCTTTCTTT. It codes for CASSLDRDRANTEAFF.

The genes are TRBV5-4 and TRBJ2-3; D uncertain. Germline CDR1 is SGHNT and CDR2 is YYREEE (reference sequence). Trimming took off 0 bases at V and 1 base at J, with 6 bases between the two ends. There are 14 residues in the CDR3. The CDR3: CASSLGARTDTQYF. The CDR3 nucleotides read TGTGCCAGCAGCTTGGGGGCTCGCACAGATACGCAGTATTTT.

This sequence joins TRBV12-3 or TRBV12-4 and TRBJ2-1, with D maybe TRBD2 (6 bases). The CDR3 totals 13 residues. Deletions cut 7 bases from V and 6 bases from J, with 13 bases between. The CDR3, as DNA: TGTGCCAGCACCGAGACTAGGAGCAATGAGCAGTTCTTC. It translates to CASTETRSNEQFF.

The chain links TRBV18 to TRBJ2-3; 7 bases match TRBD1. Per the germline V gene, CDR1 is KGHSH and CDR2 is LQKENI. V shed 0 bases, J shed 3 bases, and the junction held 6 bases outside the gene matches. This CDR3 is built from 16 residues. Written as DNA, the CDR3 is TGTGCCAGCTCACCACCGTTAGGGGGCTCGACAGATACGCAGTATTTT. It is translated as CASSPPLGGSTDTQYF.

This sequence joins TRBV28 and TRBJ1-2; TRBD1 agrees at 8 bases. The V gene end was trimmed by 5 bases and the J gene end by 4 bases; junction bases not matched to a gene: 6. Germline lookup yields CDR1 MDHEN and CDR2 SYDVKM. The CDR3 totals 14 residues. The CDR3 sequence: CASSLDRVGYGYTF. The DNA of the CDR3 is TGTGCCAGCAGTCTGGACAGGGTAGGCTATGGCTACACCTTC.

The CDR3 protein is CASSLTPLNPYSNQPQHF. In DNA form, the CDR3 reads TGTGCCAGCAGCTTAACCCCCCTGAATCCCTATAGCAATCAGCCCCAGCATTTT. This chain uses TRBV7-2 with TRBJ1-5; D is uncertain. Germline CDR1 SGHTA, CDR2 FQGNSA. This CDR3 spans 18 amino acids. The V end was cut by 2 bases, the J end by 0 bases, with 17 bases between.

This rearrangement joins TRBV7-3 to TRBJ1-1; D uncertain. The CDR3 is made up of 13 amino acids. V was clipped by 0 bases and J by 5 bases, with 7 bases between them. Germline CDR1 and CDR2: SGHTA and FQGTGA. This CDR3 is CASSLTAVTEAFF. As DNA, the CDR3 is TGTGCCAGCAGCTTAACGGCGGTGACTGAAGCTTTCTTT.

This clone was picked up one time. J is TRBJ2-1 and V is TRBV5-1; D is ambiguous. The V gene lost 4 bases and the J gene lost 6 bases, with 14 bases spanning the gap. The length of the CDR3 is 14 residues. Germline CDR1 reads SGHRS; CDR2 reads YFSETQ. This CDR3 is CASSGSGLFNEQFF. CDR3 nucleotides: TGCGCCAGCAGCGGCAGTGGCCTCTTCAATGAGCAGTTCTTC.

V gene TRBV11-2 combines with J gene TRBJ2-1; 9 nucleotides line up with TRBD1. J lost 10 bases, V lost 6 bases, and 13 bases had no gene match. Germline CDR1 SGHAT, CDR2 FQNNGV. This CDR3 is 15 amino acids long. CDR3 protein: CASSLGRDRVSEQFF. The DNA for the CDR3 is TGTGCCAGCAGTCTCGGCCGGGACAGGGTGTCGGAGCAGTTCTTC. The entire variable domain, with the rest obtained from reference TRBV11-2 and TRBJ2-1, is as follows: EAGVAQSPRYKIIEKRQSVAFWCNPISGHATLYWYQQILGQGPKLLIQFQNNGVVDDSQLPKDRFSAERLKGVDSTLKIQPAKLEDSAVYLCASSLGRDRVSEQFFGPGTRLTVL.

This clone has just a few counts. The chain couples TRBV27 to TRBJ2-1, with 8 bases identical to TRBD2. The CDR3 is 17 amino acids. The germline V gene encodes CDR1 MNHEY and CDR2 SMNVEV (reference sequence). With 5 bases clipped from V and 0 bases from J, the junction kept 9 bases outside the gene matches. DNA of the CDR3: TGTGCCAGCAGTATCCGACTAGCGACTACCTCCTACAATGAGCAGTTCTTC. This sequence encodes CASSIRLATTSYNEQFF.

V usage is TRBV7-3 and J usage is TRBJ2-1; 14 nucleotides match TRBD2. Germline V gene sequence: CDR1 SGHTA, CDR2 FQGTGA. The length of the CDR3 is 21 residues. V shed 4 bases and J 0 bases; nucleotides not matched to a gene: 14. The CDR3 coding sequence is TGTGCCAGCAGCTCGCGACTAGCGGGAGGGCCTGAACTTTTCTCCTACAATGAGCAGTTCTTC. It translates to CASSSRLAGGPELFSYNEQFF. Supplemented by reference TRBV7-3 and TRBJ2-1, the full variable domain reads GAGVSQTPSNKVTEKGKYVELRCDPISGHTALYWYRQSLGQGPEFLIYFQGTGAADDSGLPNDRFFAVRPEGSVSTLKIQRTERGDSAVYLCASSSRLAGGPELFSYNEQFFGPGTRLTVL.

This chain joins TRBV27 and TRBJ2-5; 10 bases are a match to TRBD2. The germline V gene encodes CDR1 MNHEY and CDR2 SMNVEV (reference sequence). This CDR3 is 14 amino acids long. Trimming at V came to 6 bases and at J to 5 bases, leaving 6 bases not matched to a gene. CDR3 sequence (DNA): TGTGCCAGCAGGCTAGCGGGAGTCGGGGAGACCCAGTACTTC. It is translated as CASRLAGVGETQYF.

The chain is built from TRBV4-1 and TRBJ2-3; 11 bases agree with TRBD2. Looked up from germline, CDR1 is MGHRA and CDR2 is YSYEKL. The CDR3 spans 17 residues. Trimming removed 2 bases from V and 3 bases from J; junction bases left unmatched: 7. The CDR3: CASSQSPSGRLTDTQYF. Here the CDR3 DNA reads TGCGCCAGCAGCCAATCCCCTAGCGGGAGGCTTACAGATACGCAGTATTTT.

The V call is TRBV24-1, the J call TRBJ2-1; TRBD1 matches 8 bases. The CDR3 length is 15 residues. The V gene's germline CDR1 is KGHDR and CDR2 SFDVKD. Losses at the gene ends were 4 bases for V and 5 bases for J; bases not matched to a gene: 6. CDR3 residues: CATSETGASHNEQFF. CDR3 nucleotide sequence: TGTGCCACCAGTGAGACAGGGGCCAGTCACAATGAGCAGTTCTTC.

This clone has more than one count but fewer than ten. This chain uses TRBV28 with TRBJ2-1; 8 nucleotides agree with TRBD2. Trimming at V came to 8 bases and at J to 6 bases, leaving 12 bases not matched to a gene. The length of the CDR3 is 15 residues. Looked up from germline, CDR1 is MDHEN and CDR2 is SYDVKM. The CDR3 sequence: CASRPAGVGGNEQFF. DNA of the CDR3: TGTGCCAGCCGCCCAGCGGGAGTGGGAGGCAATGAGCAGTTCTTC.

J is TRBJ2-1 and V is TRBV29-1; D remains ambiguous. CDR1 and CDR2 from the germline V gene are SQVTM and ANQGSEA. The germline V and J ends were trimmed by 8 bases and 5 bases, with 16 bases remaining between them. This CDR3 contains 13 residues. This CDR3 is CSSPGGLHNEQFF. CDR3 bases: TGCAGCTCCCCCGGTGGGCTACACAATGAGCAGTTCTTC.

The chain is built from TRBV5-1 and TRBJ2-6; D unresolved. This CDR3 has 14 residues. The V end lost 4 bases, the J end lost 0 bases, and 5 bases lay between the germline ends. CDR1 is SGHRS and CDR2 is YFSETQ in the germline V gene. The CDR3 protein is CASSLGSGANVLTF. CDR3 bases: TGCGCCAGCAGCCTAGGCTCTGGGGCCAACGTCCTGACTTTC.

The chain is built from TRBV6-2 or TRBV6-3 and TRBJ2-6; 8 bases are a match to TRBD1. Per the germline V gene, CDR1 is MNHEY and CDR2 is SVGEGT. The junction had 3 bases not matched to a gene; V was cut back by 6 bases and J by 2 bases. This CDR3 is 15 amino acids long. The CDR3 bases are TGTGCCAGCAGCAAGGACAGGGCTGGGGCCAACGTCCTGACTTTC. Residues: CASSKDRAGANVLTF.